This TCR beta chain was captured by sequencing in a study of blood T cell repertoires in COVID-19. Study background: Samples came from the United States, Italy and Spain, spanning acute and convalescent COVID-19. PBMCs, B-cell-depleted T cells, or T cells provided the cDNA or gDNA that made up the material.

Authors' analysis steps: Nucleated cell counts were estimated from reference gene primer amplification. The method was immunoSEQ multiplex PCR; TCRdb's version includes in-frame clones alone and lacks a portion of them. Clone size and the V and J calls come from that table; the DNA yielded D and trimming. The data hold roughly 260,000 clones, with around 86% observed a single time. The CDR3 loop spans 13 amino acids. Germline values: CDR1 MGHRA, CDR2 YSYEKL. V lost 4 bases, J lost 4 bases, and 9 bases lay in between. The rearrangement joins TRBV4-1 to TRBJ2-3; D unresolved. Specimen: peripheral blood. This clonotype was obtained from a man aged 35 to 55 who had recovered from COVID-19. The chain's CDR3 is CASSLMEPDTQYF. CDR3 in DNA: TGCGCCAGCAGCCTAATGGAGCCAGATACGCAGTATTTT.